This T cell receptor beta chain appears in the sequencing data of a study of cytomegalovirus exposure and HLA in healthy donors. The PCR used 60 Vbeta and 13 Jbeta primers. TCRdb's table, derived via immunoSEQ multiplex PCR, lists solely in-frame clones and lacks some. The profile shows 180,000 or so clones, around three quarters of them singletons. The germline V gene has CDR1 SGHNT and CDR2 YYREEE (reference sequence). The V gene end was trimmed by 3 bases and the J gene end by 2 bases; junction bases not matched to a gene: 8. The CDR3 contains 16 residues. Those who donated were healthy bone marrow donors.

The sequencing input was PBMCs. The chain carries TRBV5-4 and TRBJ1-1; TRBD1 aligns across 9 bases. The TCR was taken from a woman younger than 45 in good health and CMV-seropositive. CDR3 residues: CASSSGTGHTNTEAFF. The CDR3 DNA reads TGTGCCAGCAGCTCAGGGACAGGGCACACCAACACTGAAGCTTTCTTT.